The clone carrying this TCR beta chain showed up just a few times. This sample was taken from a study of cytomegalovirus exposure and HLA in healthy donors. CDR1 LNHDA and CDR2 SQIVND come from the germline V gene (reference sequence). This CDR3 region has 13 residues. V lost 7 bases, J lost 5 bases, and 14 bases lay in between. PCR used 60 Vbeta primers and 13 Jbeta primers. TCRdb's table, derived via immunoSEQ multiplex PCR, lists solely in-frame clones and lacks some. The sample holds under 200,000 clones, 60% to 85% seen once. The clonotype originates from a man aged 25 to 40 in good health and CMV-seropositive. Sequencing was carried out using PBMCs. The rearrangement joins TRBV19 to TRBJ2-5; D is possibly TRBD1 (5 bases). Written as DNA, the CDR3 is TGTGCCAGTAAGGTCCAGGGTCGGGAGACCCAGTACTTC. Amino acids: CASKVQGRETQYF.